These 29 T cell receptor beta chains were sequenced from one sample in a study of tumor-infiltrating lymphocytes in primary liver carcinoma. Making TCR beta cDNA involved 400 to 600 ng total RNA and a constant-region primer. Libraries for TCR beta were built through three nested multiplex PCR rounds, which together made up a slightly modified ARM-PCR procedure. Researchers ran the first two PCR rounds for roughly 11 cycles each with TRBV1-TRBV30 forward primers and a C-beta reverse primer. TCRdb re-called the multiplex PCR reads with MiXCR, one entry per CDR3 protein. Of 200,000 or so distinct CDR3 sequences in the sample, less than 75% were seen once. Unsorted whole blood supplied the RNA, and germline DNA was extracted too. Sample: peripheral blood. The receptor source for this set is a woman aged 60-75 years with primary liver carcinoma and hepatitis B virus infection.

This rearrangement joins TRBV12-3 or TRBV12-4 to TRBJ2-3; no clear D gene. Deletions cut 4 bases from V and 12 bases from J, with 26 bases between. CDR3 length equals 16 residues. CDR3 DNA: TGTGCCAGCAGTTCCCCAAGCGTCAAGCCCACAGATATTCAGTATTTT. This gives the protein CASSSPSVKPTDIQYF.

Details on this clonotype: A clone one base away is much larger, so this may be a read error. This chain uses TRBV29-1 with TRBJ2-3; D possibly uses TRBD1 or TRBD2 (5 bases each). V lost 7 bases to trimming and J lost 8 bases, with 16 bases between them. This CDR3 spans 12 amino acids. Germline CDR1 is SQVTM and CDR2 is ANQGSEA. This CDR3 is CSATRGGGTQYF. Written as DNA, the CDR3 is TGCAGCGCCACTAGGGGCGGTGGTACGCAGTATTTT.

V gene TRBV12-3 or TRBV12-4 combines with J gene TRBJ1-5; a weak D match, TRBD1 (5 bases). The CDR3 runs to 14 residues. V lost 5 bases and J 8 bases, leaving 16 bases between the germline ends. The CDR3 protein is CASSKLQVNEPQHF. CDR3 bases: TGTGCCAGCAGTAAACTACAGGTTAATGAGCCCCAGCATTTT.

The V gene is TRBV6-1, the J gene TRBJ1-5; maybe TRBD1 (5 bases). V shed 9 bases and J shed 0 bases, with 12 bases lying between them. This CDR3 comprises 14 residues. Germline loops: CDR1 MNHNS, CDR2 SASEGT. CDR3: CARRNGGSNQPQHF. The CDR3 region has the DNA TGTGCCAGGAGAAACGGGGGTAGCAATCAGCCCCAGCATTTT.

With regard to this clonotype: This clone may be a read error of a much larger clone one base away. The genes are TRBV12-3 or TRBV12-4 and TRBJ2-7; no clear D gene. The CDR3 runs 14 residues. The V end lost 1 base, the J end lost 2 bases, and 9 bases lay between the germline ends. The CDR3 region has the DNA TGTGCCAGCAGTTTAGGCAGGAGCACCTACGAGCAGTACTTC. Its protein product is CASSLGRSTYEQYF.

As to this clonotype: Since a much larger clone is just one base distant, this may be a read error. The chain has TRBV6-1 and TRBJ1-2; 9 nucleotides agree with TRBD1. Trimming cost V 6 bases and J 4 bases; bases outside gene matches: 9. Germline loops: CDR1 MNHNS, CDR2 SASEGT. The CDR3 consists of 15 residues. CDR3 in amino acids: CASREFGTGIYGYTF. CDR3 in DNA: TGTGCCAGCAGAGAATTCGGGACAGGGATCTATGGCTACACCTTC.

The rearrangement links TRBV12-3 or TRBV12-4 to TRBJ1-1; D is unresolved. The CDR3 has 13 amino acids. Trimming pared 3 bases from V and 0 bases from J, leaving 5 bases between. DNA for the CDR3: TGTGCCAGCAGTTTTTCGTTGAACACTGAAGCTTTCTTT. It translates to CASSFSLNTEAFF.

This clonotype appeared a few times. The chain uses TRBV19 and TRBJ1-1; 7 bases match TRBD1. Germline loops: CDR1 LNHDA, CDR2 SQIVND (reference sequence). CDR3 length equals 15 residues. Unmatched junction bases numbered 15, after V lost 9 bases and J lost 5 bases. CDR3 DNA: TGTGCCAGCACCGCAGGGCAGGGGGTAGGAACTGAAGCTTTCTTT. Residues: CASTAGQGVGTEAFF.

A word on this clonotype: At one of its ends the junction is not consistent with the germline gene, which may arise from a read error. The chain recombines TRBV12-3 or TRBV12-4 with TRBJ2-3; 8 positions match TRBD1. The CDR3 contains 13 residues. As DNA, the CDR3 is TGTCCCAGCAGTATGACAGGGGCAGATACGCAGTATTTT. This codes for CPSSMTGADTQYF.

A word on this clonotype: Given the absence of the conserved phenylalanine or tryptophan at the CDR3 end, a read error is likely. CDR3 DNA sequence: TGTGCCAGCAGCCATCCTCAGGGGGCCAGCGGCACAGATACGCAGTATCTT. Protein: CASSHPQGASGTDTQYL. V and J are TRBV14 and TRBJ2-3, with 8 bases that match TRBD1. Trimming at V came to 3 bases and at J to 1 base, leaving 9 bases not matched to a gene. The CDR3 consists of 17 residues. The V gene's germline CDR1 is SGHDN and CDR2 FVKESK.

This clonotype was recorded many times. The CDR3 loop reads CASSLTGKAGANVLTF. Here the CDR3 DNA reads TGTGCCAGCAGTTTGACAGGAAAGGCTGGGGCCAACGTCCTGACTTTC. This chain links TRBV12-3 or TRBV12-4 with TRBJ2-6, with a weak D call TRBD1 (6 bases). The V gene lost 3 bases and the J gene lost 2 bases, with 11 bases spanning the gap. The length of the CDR3 is 16 residues.

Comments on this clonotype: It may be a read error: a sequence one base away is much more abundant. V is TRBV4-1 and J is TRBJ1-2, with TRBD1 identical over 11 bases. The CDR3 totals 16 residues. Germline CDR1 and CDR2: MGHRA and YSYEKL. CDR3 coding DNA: TGCACCAGCAGCCAAGGACAGGGGGCAACCTACTATGGCTACACCTTC. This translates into CTSSQGQGATYYGYTF.

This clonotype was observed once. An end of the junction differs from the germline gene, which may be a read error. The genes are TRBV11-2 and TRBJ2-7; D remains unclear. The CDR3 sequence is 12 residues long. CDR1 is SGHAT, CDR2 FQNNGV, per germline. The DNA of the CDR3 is TGTGCCTGCAGCCGACGCGGATACGAGCAGTACTTC. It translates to CACSRRGYEQYF.

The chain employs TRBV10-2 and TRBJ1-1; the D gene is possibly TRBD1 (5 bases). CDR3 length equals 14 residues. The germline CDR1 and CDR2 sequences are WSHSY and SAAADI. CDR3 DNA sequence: TGCGTCACCCGCCGGGGGGAAGGAAACACTGAAGCTTTCTTT. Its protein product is CVTRRGEGNTEAFF.

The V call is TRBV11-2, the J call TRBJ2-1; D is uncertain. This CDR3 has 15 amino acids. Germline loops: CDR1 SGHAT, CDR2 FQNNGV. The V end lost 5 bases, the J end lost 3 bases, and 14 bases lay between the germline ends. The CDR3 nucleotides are TGTGCCAGCAGCACGGCGCCTAGGTACTACAATGAGCAGTTCTTC. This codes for CASSTAPRYYNEQFF.

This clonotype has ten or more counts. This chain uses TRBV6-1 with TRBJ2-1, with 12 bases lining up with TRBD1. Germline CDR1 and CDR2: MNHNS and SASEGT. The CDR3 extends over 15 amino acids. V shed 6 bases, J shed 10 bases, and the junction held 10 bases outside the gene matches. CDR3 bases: TGTGCCAGCAGAAAAGCGGGACAGGGGGCACGGGAGCAGTTCTTC. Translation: CASRKAGQGAREQFF.

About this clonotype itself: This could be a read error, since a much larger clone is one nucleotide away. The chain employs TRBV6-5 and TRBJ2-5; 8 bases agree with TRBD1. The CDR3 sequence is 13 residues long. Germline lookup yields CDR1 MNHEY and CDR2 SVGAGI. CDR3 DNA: TGTACCAGCAGCCGCAGGGGGCCAGAGACCCAGTACTTC. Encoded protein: CTSSRRGPETQYF.

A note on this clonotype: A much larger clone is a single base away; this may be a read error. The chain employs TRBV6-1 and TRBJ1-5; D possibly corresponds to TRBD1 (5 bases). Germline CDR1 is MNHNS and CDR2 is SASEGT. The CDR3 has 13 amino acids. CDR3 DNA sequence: TGTGGCAGCAGGGATTATAGCAATCAGCCCCAGCATTTT. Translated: CGSRDYSNQPQHF.

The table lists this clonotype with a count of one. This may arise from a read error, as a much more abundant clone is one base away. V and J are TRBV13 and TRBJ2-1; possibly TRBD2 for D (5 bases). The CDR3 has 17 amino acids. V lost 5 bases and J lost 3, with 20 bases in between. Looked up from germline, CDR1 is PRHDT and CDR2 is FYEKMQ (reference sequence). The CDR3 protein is CASSRSQWEINYNEQFF. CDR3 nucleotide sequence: TGTGCCAGCAGCCGTTCCCAGTGGGAGATAAACTACAATGAGCAGTTCTTC.

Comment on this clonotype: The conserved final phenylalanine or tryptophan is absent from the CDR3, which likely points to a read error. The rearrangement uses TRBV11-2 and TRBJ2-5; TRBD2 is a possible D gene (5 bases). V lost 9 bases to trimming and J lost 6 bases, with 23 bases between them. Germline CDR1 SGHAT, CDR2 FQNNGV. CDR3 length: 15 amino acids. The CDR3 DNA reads TGTGCCAGTAGCCGTACGACTATCGGGATGAAGACCCAGTACCTC. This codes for CASSRTTIGMKTQYL.

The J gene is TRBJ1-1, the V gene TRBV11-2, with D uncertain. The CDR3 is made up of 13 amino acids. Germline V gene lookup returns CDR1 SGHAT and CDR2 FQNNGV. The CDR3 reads CVNSLVPNTEAFF. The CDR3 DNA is TGTGTCAACAGCTTAGTTCCGAACACTGAAGCTTTCTTT. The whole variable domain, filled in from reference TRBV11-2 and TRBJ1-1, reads EAGVAQSPRYKIIEKRQSVAFWCNPISGHATLYWYQQILGQGPKLLIQFQNNGVVDDSQLPKDRFSAERLKGVDSTLKIQPAKLEDSAVYLCVNSLVPNTEAFFGQGTRLTVV.

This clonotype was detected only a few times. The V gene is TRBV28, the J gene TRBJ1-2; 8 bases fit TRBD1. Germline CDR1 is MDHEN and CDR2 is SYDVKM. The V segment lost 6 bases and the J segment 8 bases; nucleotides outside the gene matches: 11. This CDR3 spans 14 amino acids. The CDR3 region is CASRKTGEVYGYTF. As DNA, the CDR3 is TGTGCCAGCAGGAAGACAGGGGAGGTTTACGGCTACACCTTC.

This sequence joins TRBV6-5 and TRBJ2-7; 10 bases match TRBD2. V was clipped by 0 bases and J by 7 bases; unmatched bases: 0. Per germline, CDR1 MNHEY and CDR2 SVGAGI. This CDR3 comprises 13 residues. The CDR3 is CASSYSGLAEQYF. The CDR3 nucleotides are TGTGCCAGCAGTTACTCGGGACTAGCGGAGCAGTACTTC.

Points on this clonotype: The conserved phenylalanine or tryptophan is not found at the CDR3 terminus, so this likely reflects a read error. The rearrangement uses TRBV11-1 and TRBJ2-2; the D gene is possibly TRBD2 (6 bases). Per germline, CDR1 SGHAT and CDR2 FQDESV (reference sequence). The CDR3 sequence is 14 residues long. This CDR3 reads CASSLSPRDGGLFL. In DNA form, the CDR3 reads TGTGCCAGCAGCTTATCCCCGCGGGACGGGGGGCTGTTTCTT.

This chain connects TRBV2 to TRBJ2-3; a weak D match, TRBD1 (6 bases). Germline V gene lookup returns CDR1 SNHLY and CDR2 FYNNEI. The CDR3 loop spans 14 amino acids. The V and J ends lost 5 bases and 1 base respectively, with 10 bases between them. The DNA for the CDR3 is TGTGCCAGCAGTCCAAGGACAGGCACAGATACGCAGTATTTT. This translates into CASSPRTGTDTQYF.

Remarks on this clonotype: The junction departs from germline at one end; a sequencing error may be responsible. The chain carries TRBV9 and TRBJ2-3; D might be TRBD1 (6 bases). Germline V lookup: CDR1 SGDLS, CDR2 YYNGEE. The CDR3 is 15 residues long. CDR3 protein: CTSSVGMGAADTQYF. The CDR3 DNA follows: TGTACCAGCAGCGTAGGGATGGGGGCCGCGGATACGCAGTATTTT.

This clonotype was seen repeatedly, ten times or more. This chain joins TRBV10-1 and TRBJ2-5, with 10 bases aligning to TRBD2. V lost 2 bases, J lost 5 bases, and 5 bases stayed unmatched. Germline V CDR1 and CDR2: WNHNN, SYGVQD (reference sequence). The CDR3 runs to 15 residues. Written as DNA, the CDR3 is TGCGCCAGCAGTGAGACGAAACTAGCGGGGGAGACCCAGTACTTC. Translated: CASSETKLAGETQYF.

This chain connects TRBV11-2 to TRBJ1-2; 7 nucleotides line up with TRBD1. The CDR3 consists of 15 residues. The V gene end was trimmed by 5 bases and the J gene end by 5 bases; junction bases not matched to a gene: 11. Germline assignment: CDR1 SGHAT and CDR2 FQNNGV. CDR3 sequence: CASSRQGINLYGYTF. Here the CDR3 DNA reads TGTGCCAGCAGCCGACAGGGTATAAACCTTTATGGCTACACCTTC.

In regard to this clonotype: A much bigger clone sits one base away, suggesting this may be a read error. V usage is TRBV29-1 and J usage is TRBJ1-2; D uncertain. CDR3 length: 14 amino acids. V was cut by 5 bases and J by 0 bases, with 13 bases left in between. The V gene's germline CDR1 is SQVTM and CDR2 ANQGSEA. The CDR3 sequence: CSVRSPGANYGYTF. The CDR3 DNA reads TGCAGCGTTCGAAGTCCGGGAGCTAACTATGGCTACACCTTC.